The 9 T cell receptor beta chains below come from one sample, sequenced in a study of beta chain features in type 1 diabetes (dated by TCRdb to between 2017 and 2018). Library prep was done by the immunoSEQ multiplex PCR assay. The High Capacity cDNA Reverse Transcription Kit was used to reverse transcribe all of the isolated RNA, meaning that expressed TCRB transcripts were what got sequenced. In its TCRdb copy, this immuneACCESS table keeps in-frame sequences only and misses some clones. Where compared with another copy, unresolved V genes explain less than half of these, and the others have no known cause. The sample records just over 600,000 clones, around 15% of which are singletons. Of the sample, approximately 0.087% falls within the top ten clones. Material for sequencing was naive CD4+ T cells from blood. What this sample's cell subset or site label stands for: true naive CD4+ T cells. The receptors here all came from a man between 18 and 35 years old in good health.

V and J are TRBV18 and TRBJ1-1, with D perhaps TRBD1 (5 bases). The CDR3 runs 14 residues. V dropped 2 bases and J dropped 3 bases, with 10 bases sitting between them. CDR1 and CDR2 from the germline V gene are KGHSH and LQKENI. The CDR3 loop reads CASSPDRSYTEAFF. As DNA, the CDR3 is TGTGCCAGCTCACCAGACAGATCTTACACTGAAGCTTTCTTT.

This clone appeared a few times. At the DNA level, this CDR3 is encoded by other sequences in the same sample as well. V usage is TRBV28 and J usage is TRBJ1-4, with D tentatively TRBD1 (5 bases). CDR3 length: 15 residues. Germline V gene lookup returns CDR1 MDHEN and CDR2 SYDVKM. V was clipped by 5 bases and J by 0 bases, with 10 bases between them. The CDR3 DNA reads TGTGCCAGCAGTCCCGGAGGGGCAACTAATGAAAAACTGTTTTTT. It is translated as CASSPGGATNEKLFF. Full variable domain (remainder filled in from reference TRBV28 and TRBJ1-4): DVKVTQSSRYLVKRTGEKVFLECVQDMDHENMFWYRQDPGLGLRLIYFSYDVKMKEKGDIPEGYSVSREKKERFSLILESASTNQTSMYLCASSPGGATNEKLFFGSGTQLSVL.

This clone was seen only a few times. The chain joins TRBV21-1 to TRBJ1-2; TRBD1, the D gene given by the table, was not confirmed from the DNA. TRBV21-1 is marked as a pseudogene. The CDR3 consists of 16 residues. The CDR3 loop reads CASSKDSEQAPYGYTF. The CDR3 DNA reads as TGTGCCAGCAGCAAAGATTCAGAACAGGCCCCCTATGGCTACACCTTC.

V is TRBV18 and J is TRBJ1-1; D uncertain. From germline, CDR1 is KGHSH and CDR2 LQKENI. V shed 3 bases and J shed 5 bases, with 10 bases lying between them. The length of the CDR3 is 13 residues. CDR3 in amino acids: CASSPQEHTEAFF. The CDR3 DNA is TGTGCCAGCTCACCTCAGGAACATACTGAAGCTTTCTTT.

This clone was recorded a few times. The chain is built from TRBV5-5 and TRBJ1-2; D possibly corresponds to TRBD1 (6 bases). The CDR3 covers 15 residues. Between the trimmed V and J ends, which lost 2 bases and 5 bases, there was a span of 16 bases. The germline CDR1 and CDR2 sequences are SGHKS and YYEKEE (reference sequence). The DNA for the CDR3 is TGTGCCAGCAGCTTTGAGTACAGGGAAGGGTATGGCTACACCTTC. Translated: CASSFEYREGYGYTF.

The chain combines TRBV7-2 with TRBJ2-7; D may be TRBD2 (7 bases). V lost 6 bases, J lost 1 base, and 13 bases lay in between. Germline lookup yields CDR1 SGHTA and CDR2 FQGNSA. The CDR3 has 14 amino acids. CDR3 region: CASSLQGGSYEQYF. CDR3 bases: TGTGCCAGCAGTTTACAGGGAGGGTCCTACGAGCAGTACTTC.

This clone was counted between two and nine times. V gene TRBV5-1 combines with J gene TRBJ2-3; 8 nucleotides agree with TRBD2. The CDR3 is 16 amino acids. Germline V gene data show CDR1 as SGHRS and CDR2 as YFSETQ. V shed 0 bases and J 0 bases; nucleotides not matched to a gene: 3. CDR3 sequence (DNA): TGCGCCAGCAGCTTGGCCCCTAGCGGGAGCACAGATACGCAGTATTTT. Translating gives CASSLAPSGSTDTQYF. The full variable domain, in which reference TRBV5-1 and TRBJ2-3 provide the parts outside the CDR3, is KAGVTQTPRYLIKTRGQQVTLSCSPISGHRSVSWYQQTPGQGLQFLFEYFSETQRNKGNFPGRFSGRQFSNSRSEMNVSTLELGDSALYLCASSLAPSGSTDTQYFGPGTRLTVL.

The rearrangement uses TRBV11-3 and TRBJ2-1; D is perhaps TRBD1 (6 bases). The germline V gene has CDR1 SGHNT and CDR2 YENEEA. The CDR3 spans 13 residues. The V and J ends lost 5 bases and 6 bases respectively, with 11 bases between them. The CDR3 DNA reads as TGTGCCAGCAGCACCGGACAGAGCAATGAGCAGTTCTTC. This encodes CASSTGQSNEQFF.

A few counts support this clone. The CDR3 here is CASSRYGELFF. The CDR3 coding sequence is TGTGCCAGCAGCCGATACGGGGAGCTGTTTTTT. The chain couples TRBV7-2 to TRBJ2-2, with no clear D. V lost 5 bases and J lost 7, with 5 bases in between. Germline-derived CDR1 and CDR2 are SGHTA and FQGNSA. The CDR3 is made up of 11 amino acids.